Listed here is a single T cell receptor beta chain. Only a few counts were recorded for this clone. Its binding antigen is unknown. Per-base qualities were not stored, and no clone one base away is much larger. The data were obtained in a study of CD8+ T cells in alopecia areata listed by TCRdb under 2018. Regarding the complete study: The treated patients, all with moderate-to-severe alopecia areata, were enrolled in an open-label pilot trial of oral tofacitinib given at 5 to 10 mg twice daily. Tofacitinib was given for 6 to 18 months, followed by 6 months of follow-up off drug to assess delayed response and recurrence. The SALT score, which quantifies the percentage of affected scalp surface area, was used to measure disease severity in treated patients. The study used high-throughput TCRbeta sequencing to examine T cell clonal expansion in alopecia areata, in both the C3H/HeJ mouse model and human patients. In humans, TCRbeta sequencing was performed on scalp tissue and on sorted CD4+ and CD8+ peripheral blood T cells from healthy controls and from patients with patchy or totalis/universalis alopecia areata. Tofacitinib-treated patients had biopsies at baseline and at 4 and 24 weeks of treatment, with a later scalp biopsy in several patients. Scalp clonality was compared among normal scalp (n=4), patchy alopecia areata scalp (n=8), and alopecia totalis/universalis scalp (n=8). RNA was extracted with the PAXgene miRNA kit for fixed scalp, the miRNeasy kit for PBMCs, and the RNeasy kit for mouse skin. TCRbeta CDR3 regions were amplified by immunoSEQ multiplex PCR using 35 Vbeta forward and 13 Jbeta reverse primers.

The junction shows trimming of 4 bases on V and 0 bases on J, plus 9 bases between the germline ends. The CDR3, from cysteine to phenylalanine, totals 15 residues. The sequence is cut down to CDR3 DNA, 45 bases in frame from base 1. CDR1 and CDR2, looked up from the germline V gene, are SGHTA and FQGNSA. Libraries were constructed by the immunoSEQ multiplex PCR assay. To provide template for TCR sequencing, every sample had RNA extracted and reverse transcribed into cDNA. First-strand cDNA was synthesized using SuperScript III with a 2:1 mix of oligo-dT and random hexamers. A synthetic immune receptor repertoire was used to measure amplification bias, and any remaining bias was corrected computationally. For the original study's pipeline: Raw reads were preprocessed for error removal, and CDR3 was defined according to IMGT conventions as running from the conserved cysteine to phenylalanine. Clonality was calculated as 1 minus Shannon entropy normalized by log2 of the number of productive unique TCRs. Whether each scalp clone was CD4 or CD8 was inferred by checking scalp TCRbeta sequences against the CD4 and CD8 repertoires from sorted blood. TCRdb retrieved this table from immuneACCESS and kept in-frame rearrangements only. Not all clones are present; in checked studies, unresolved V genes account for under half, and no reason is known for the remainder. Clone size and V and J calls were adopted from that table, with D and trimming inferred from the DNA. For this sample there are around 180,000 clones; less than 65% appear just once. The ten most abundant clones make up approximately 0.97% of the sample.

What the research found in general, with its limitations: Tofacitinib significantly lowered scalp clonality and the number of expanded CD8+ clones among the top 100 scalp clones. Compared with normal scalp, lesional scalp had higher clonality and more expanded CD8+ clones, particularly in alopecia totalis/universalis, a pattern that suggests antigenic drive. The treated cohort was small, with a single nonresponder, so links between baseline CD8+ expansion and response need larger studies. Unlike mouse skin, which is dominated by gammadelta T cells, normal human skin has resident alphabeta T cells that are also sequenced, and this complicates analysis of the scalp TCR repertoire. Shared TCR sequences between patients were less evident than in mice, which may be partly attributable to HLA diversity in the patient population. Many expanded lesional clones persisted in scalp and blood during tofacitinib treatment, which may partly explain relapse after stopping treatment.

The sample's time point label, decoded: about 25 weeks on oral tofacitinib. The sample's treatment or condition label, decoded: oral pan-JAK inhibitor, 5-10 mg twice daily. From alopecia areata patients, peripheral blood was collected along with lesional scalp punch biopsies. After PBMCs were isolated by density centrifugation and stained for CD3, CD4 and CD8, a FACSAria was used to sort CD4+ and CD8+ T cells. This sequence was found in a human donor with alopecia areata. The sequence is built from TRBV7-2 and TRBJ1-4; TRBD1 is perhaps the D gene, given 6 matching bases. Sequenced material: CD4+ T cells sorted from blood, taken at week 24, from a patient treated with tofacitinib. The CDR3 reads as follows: CASSWGLATNEKLFF. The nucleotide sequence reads TGTGCCAGCAGCTGGGGGCTTGCAACTAATGAAAAACTGTTTTTT.